Listed below are T cell receptor beta chains from one sample, sequenced in a study of blood T cell repertoires in COVID-19. Repertoires were generated with immunoSEQ multiplex PCR, while TCRdb's copy carries only in-frame clones and drops some. This sample carries some 150,000 clones, 87% of them seen once, and the ten largest clones take just under 4%. Sequenced: peripheral blood. These TCRs come from a woman in her sixties or seventies who had recovered from COVID-19. Both conserved end residues are part of each CDR3. The D gene is left open where the match is weak. Size values are once, few and many counts, or a class for expanded clones, and some rows have none.

v_gene: TRBV11-1
d_gene: TRBD2
j_gene: TRBJ2-1
abundance: -
CDR3nt: TGTGCCAGCAGCTTAGCGACTAGCGGGGGGGTTTATAGTGAGCAGTTCTTC
CDR3aa: CASSLATSGGVYSEQFF

v_gene: TRBV9
d_gene: -
j_gene: TRBJ1-2
abundance: once
CDR3nt: TGTGCCAGCAGCGTAGACAGTAACCTCTATGGCTACACCTTC
CDR3aa: CASSVDSNLYGYTF

v_gene: TRBV29-1
d_gene: -
j_gene: TRBJ1-1
abundance: -
CDR3nt: TGCAGCGTTGAACAGTTGAACACTGAAGCTTTCTTT
CDR3aa: CSVEQLNTEAFF

v_gene: TRBV6-2/TRBV6-3
d_gene: -
j_gene: TRBJ2-1
abundance: -
CDR3nt: TGTGCCAGCAGTTACCAACGGAGCTCCTACAATGAGCAGTTCTTC
CDR3aa: CASSYQRSSYNEQFF

v_gene: TRBV12-3/TRBV12-4
d_gene: TRBD1
j_gene: TRBJ2-7
abundance: -
CDR3nt: TGTGCCAGCAGGGGGACAGGAGCCTACGAGCAGTACTTC
CDR3aa: CASRGTGAYEQYF

v_gene: TRBV10-3
d_gene: -
j_gene: TRBJ2-7
abundance: -
CDR3nt: TGTGCCACGGGCGAAGGAGACTATCTACCGGGCGAGCAGTACTTC
CDR3aa: CATGEGDYLPGEQYF

v_gene: TRBV29-1
d_gene: -
j_gene: TRBJ2-5
abundance: -
CDR3nt: TGCAGCGGACGACCGGGTCAAGAGACCCAGTACTTC
CDR3aa: CSGRPGQETQYF

v_gene: TRBV7-9
d_gene: -
j_gene: TRBJ2-7
abundance: -
CDR3nt: TGTGCCAGCAGCCTGGGAGGAGGAAGGGAGCAGTACTTC
CDR3aa: CASSLGGGREQYF

v_gene: TRBV6-5
d_gene: -
j_gene: TRBJ1-6
abundance: -
CDR3nt: TGTGCCAGCAGCAGGGACACCTATAATTCACCCCTCCACTTT
CDR3aa: CASSRDTYNSPLHF

v_gene: TRBV11-2
d_gene: TRBD1
j_gene: TRBJ1-2
abundance: -
CDR3nt: TGTGCCAGCAGCTTTATCCACGGGACAGGGCGCTTCTATGGCTACACCTTC
CDR3aa: CASSFIHGTGRFYGYTF

v_gene: TRBV29-1
d_gene: TRBD1
j_gene: TRBJ1-1
abundance: once
CDR3nt: TGCAGCGCCACCGGGACAGGGAACACTGAAGCTTTCTTT
CDR3aa: CSATGTGNTEAFF

v_gene: TRBV9
d_gene: TRBD2
j_gene: TRBJ2-1
abundance: -
CDR3nt: TGTGCCAGCAGCGCCACTAGCGGGGGCTACAATGAGCAGTTCTTC
CDR3aa: CASSATSGGYNEQFF

v_gene: TRBV7-2
d_gene: TRBD2
j_gene: TRBJ2-7
abundance: -
CDR3nt: TGTGCCAGCAGTTACCAAGGACTAGCGGGGGAACAGTACTTC
CDR3aa: CASSYQGLAGEQYF

v_gene: TRBV7-2
d_gene: TRBD1
j_gene: TRBJ1-2
abundance: -
CDR3nt: TGTGCCAGCAGCTTAGGCCATTACAGGGGTTATGGCTACACCTTC
CDR3aa: CASSLGHYRGYGYTF